This T cell receptor (beta chain) was recorded in a study of blood T cell repertoires in COVID-19. Study-level information: Samples taken during acute and convalescent COVID-19 were collected in the United States, Italy and Spain. T cells, B-cell-depleted T cells, or PBMCs provided the cDNA or gDNA that served as material.

As handled by the study authors: Reference gene primer amplification gave estimated nucleated cell counts. Libraries were prepared by immunoSEQ multiplex PCR; TCRdb keeps only in-frame clonotypes and omits some of them. That table gives V, J and clone size, and the DNA gave D and trimming. The sample has 150,000 to 200,000 clones; roughly 80% are singletons. The CDR3 totals 14 residues. Trimming stripped 2 bases from V and 0 bases from J, with 7 bases between. CDR1 and CDR2 from the germline V gene are WSHSY and SAAADI. This clone was seen a single time. This TCR derives from a man aged 65-85 years with acute or convalescent COVID-19. Sequenced sample: peripheral blood. The chain links TRBV10-2 to TRBJ2-5; D is perhaps TRBD1 (6 bases). The chain's CDR3 is CASSEGQYQETQYF. The DNA for the CDR3 is TGCGCCAGCAGTGAGGGACAGTACCAAGAGACCCAGTACTTC.